This TCR beta chain came from a study of graft-versus-host responses after intestinal transplantation (dated by TCRdb to the early 2020s). Study-level background: The transplants that recipients received were multivisceral, liver-intestinal, or isolated intestinal. All recipients received anti-thymocyte globulin induction followed by maintenance tacrolimus and steroids for approximately 3 years. After intestinal transplantation, graft-versus-host and host-versus-graft alloreactive T cell clones in the graft, circulation and bone marrow were tracked using bulk TCR-beta CDR3 sequencing. Alloreactive clones were identified by sequencing pre-transplant mixed lymphocyte reaction products and comparing them with unstimulated pre-transplant donor and recipient T cells. The cohort enrolled around 25 intestinal transplant recipients including one retransplant, and a few patients lacking pretransplant specimens were excluded. A peak of at least 4% donor T cells among recipient peripheral blood mononuclear cells was the definition used for donor T cell macrochimerism. Instead of going to the commercial service, samples from a few later patients were sequenced in-house on an Illumina MiSeq and processed with MiXCR. The paper as a whole reports these results and caveats: GvH clones turned up in recipient bone marrow, with some appearing earlier in ileal mucosa or blood, a pattern consistent with an intestinal mucosal origin. Conclusions were limited by the relatively low number and heterogeneity of intestinal transplant patients. Early after transplant, declines in HvG clones were associated with peak levels of circulating GvH clones. Patients with donor T cell macrochimerism had high GvH to HvG T cell clonal ratios in their allografts.

The sample's time point label is to be understood as: cells obtained before transplantation from donor or recipient. CD3+CD4+ and CD3+CD8+ populations were FACS-sorted from unstimulated pre-transplant donor and recipient cells taken from spleen or lymph nodes. On this clone itself: Its antigen specificity is not known. No base quality values were provided; no much bigger clone lies one nucleotide off.

Libraries were constructed by the immunoSEQ multiplex PCR assay. For most patients, genomic DNA was isolated using the Qiagen DNeasy Blood and Tissue Kit and was shipped frozen to Adaptive Biotechnologies for TCR sequencing. For most patients, genomic DNA was subjected to high-throughput TCR-beta CDR3 sequencing by Adaptive Biotechnologies. Under the source paper's analysis protocol: Adaptive's ImmunoSEQ software supplied the TCR sequencing data for around 19 patients, while MiXCR and VDJtools were used to process three other patients. To correct CD4 versus CD8 sorting errors, any sequence found in both subsets at a frequency ratio below 5:1 was removed. Because the origin of CDR3 nucleotide sequences shared between donor and recipient could not be assigned, those sequences were removed. Alloreactive clones required at least 2-fold expansion over unstimulated cells and minimum CFSE-low frequency of 0.002% (template counts) or 0.001% (read counts). Clones detected in sequenced pre-transplant spleen, lymph node, or MLR CFSE-low populations of the donor or recipient were defined as mappable. The cumulative frequency of alloreactive clones was calculated as a percentage of all sequences, weighted by copy number. Entries here come from immuneACCESS through TCRdb and include only in-frame sequences with V and J called. Some clones fail to appear in such tables; in the studies checked, an unresolved V gene covers under half of the shortfall, and the cause of the remainder is unknown. Clonal size and the V and J genes are those of that table, whereas D and trimming came from the DNA. Here the sample has about 59,000 clones; approximately 94% occur a single time. The ten biggest clones cover around 0.38% of the sample.

From cysteine to phenylalanine, the CDR3 is 13 amino acids long. Of the read, only the CDR3 DNA is kept; its 39 bases are in frame from base 1. CDR1 is given as MNHEY and CDR2 as SVGAGI, both from the germline V gene. The V end gives up 10 bases and the J end 4 bases, leaving 6 bases in the junction not matched to a gene. The TCR was taken from a human donor who was the organ donor for an intestinal transplant. Here the chain combines TRBV6-5 and TRBJ2-3, and 9 bases in between align with TRBD2. The material sequenced was unstimulated CD4+ T cells sorted from spleen or lymph node cells, taken before transplant. The sequenced DNA: TGTGCCACGGCGGGGGGGTTTGCAGATACGCAGTATTTT. Its translation reads: CATAGGFADTQYF.